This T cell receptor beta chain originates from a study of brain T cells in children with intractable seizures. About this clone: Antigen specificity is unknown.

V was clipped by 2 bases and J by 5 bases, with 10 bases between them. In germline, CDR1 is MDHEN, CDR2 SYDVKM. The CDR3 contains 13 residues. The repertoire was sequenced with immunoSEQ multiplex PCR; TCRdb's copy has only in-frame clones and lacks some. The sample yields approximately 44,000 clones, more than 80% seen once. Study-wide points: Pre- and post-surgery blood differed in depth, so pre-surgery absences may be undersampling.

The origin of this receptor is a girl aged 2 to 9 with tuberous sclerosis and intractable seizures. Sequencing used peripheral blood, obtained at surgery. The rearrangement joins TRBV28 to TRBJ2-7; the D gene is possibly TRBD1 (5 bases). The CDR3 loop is CASSLQGYHEQYF. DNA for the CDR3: TGTGCCAGCAGTTTACAGGGTTACCACGAGCAGTACTTC.